This T cell receptor beta chain was sequenced during a study of T cells in women clearing cervical HPV infection. This table comes from immunoSEQ multiplex PCR, and its TCRdb copy is limited to in-frame clones, with some not included. Its clone listing holds under 20,000 clones. A remark on this clone: The antigen is undetermined. The missing CDR3 end, 3 residues past where the read stops, is filled in from the germline J gene.

Looked up from germline, CDR1 is GTSNPN and CDR2 is SVGIG (reference sequence). There are 13 residues in the CDR3. Trimming shortened V by 0 bases and J by 5 bases, and 8 bases separated the two germline ends. Overall study results and limits: Each sample's T-cell count was unknown, possibly confounding richness.

HPV was found by MY09/MY11 PCR and dot-blot genotyping. The chain links TRBV30 to TRBJ2-1; D is uncertain. Specimen: blood buffy coat. The source is a woman between 18 and 75 years old with a cervical HPV16 infection that either progressed to CIN3+ or cleared (not recorded which). The CDR3 protein is CAWSVGPNNEQFF. The CDR3 DNA, read in part, is TGTGCCTGGAGTGTAGGTCCAAACAATGAG.